This passage covers 21 T cell receptor delta chains from one sample sequenced in a study of gamma-delta chains in newborns, infants, children. TCRdb re-called the reads through CATT. The sample lists 3,000 to 3,500 delta-chain clones; 8.5% to 12% were seen once. The material sequenced was blood. The receptors shown here come from a child who was a newborn, infant or young child, either healthy, febrile or measles-vaccinated (not recorded which).

This clone was observed a few times. This DNA's translation and the protein TCRdb lists, from a much larger clone, do not match at residue 5, likely due to a read error; the protein shown is translated from the DNA. The chain joins TRDV2 to TRDJ3, with D uncertain. The V gene lost 3 bases and the J gene lost 2 bases, with 1 base spanning the gap. Germline loops: CDR1 GEAIGNYY, CDR2 EKD. The CDR3 runs to 13 residues. In DNA form, the CDR3 reads TGTGCCTGTGACGCCTGGGACACCCGACAGATGTTTTTC. Translated: CACDAWDTRQMFF.

This clone has a handful of counts. One base away lies a much larger clone, so this may be a sequencing read error. The same CDR3 is also encoded by other DNA sequences in this sample. The DNA of the CDR3 is TGTGCCTGTGACACCTGGGGAGATAGCTCCTGGGACACCCGGCAGATGTTTTTC. As protein: CACDTWGDSSWDTRQMFF. The V and J genes are TRDV2 and TRDJ3; TRDD3 might be the D (5 bases). The CDR3 runs to 18 residues. Germline V CDR1 and CDR2: GEAIGNYY, EKD.

The sample holds a few counts of this clone. At one of its ends the junction is not consistent with the germline gene, which may arise from a read error. The sample holds other DNA sequences that translate to the same CDR3. V is TRDV2 and J is TRDJ1, with 13 positions matching TRDD3. The CDR3 runs 16 residues. Germline CDR1 GEAIGNYY, CDR2 EKD. CDR3 DNA sequence: TGCGCCTGTGACAAGTACTGGGGGATACGCGGCGATAAACTCATCTTT. Its protein is CACDKYWGIRGDKLIF.

As for this clone: TCRdb's protein for this DNA is that of a much larger clone and differs from the translation at residue 13, likely a read error; the protein shown is the DNA translation. The CDR3 nucleotides are TGTGCCTGTGACTTCGTACTGGGGGATCCCCTCACCTATAAACTCATCTTT. Translation: CACDFVLGDPLTYKLIF. The chain recombines TRDV2 with TRDJ1, with TRDD3 matching 10 bases. CDR1 is GEAIGNYY and CDR2 is EKD in the germline V gene. CDR3 size: 17 residues.

The chain links TRDV3 to TRDJ1; the D gene is possibly TRDD2 (7 bases). The length of the CDR3 is 16 residues. V lost 1 base and J lost 0, with 18 bases in between. CDR1 is TVYSNPD, CDR2 GDNSRS, per germline (reference sequence). CDR3 in DNA: TGTGCCTTTATTCCTACCTGGGGATCGTACACCGATAAACTCATCTTT. The encoded protein is CAFIPTWGSYTDKLIF.

This clone was observed a handful of times. Other DNA sequences of this sample code for an identical CDR3. The rearrangement links TRAV29/DV5 to TRDJ3; D may be TRDD3 (5 bases). The CDR3 consists of 15 residues. V was pared by 6 bases and J by 0 bases, with 10 bases between. Per the germline V gene, CDR1 is NSMFDY and CDR2 is ISSIKDK. CDR3: CAVRGLSWDTRQMFF. The CDR3 DNA reads TGTGCAGTAAGGGGGCTCTCCTGGGACACCCGACAGATGTTTTTC.

Only a few counts were recorded for this clone. Possible read error: a much larger clone is one base away. V gene TRDV2 combines with J gene TRDJ3; 12 bases map to TRDD3. Germline CDR1 reads GEAIGNYY; CDR2 reads EKD. This CDR3 contains 20 residues. The CDR3 sequence: CACDLLGDTRNSWDTRLMFF. CDR3 DNA sequence: TGTGCCTGTGATCTCCTGGGGGATACGCGCAACTCCTGGGACACCCGACTGATGTTTTTC.

The chain uses TRDV2 and TRDJ2; D is perhaps TRDD3 (5 bases). TCRdb offers no J gene call, so here the DNA was matched to germline to obtain one. CDR3 length: 13 residues. The germline CDR1 and CDR2 sequences are GEAIGNYY and EKD. The CDR3: CAWDTWANTQLFF. CDR3 coding DNA: TGTGCATGGGACACCTGGGCAAACACACAACTCTTCTTT.

On this clone: This may come from a read error, since a much larger clone is one base off. CDR3: CARDSGGRGPAQLFF. In DNA, the CDR3 is TGTGCCCGTGACAGTGGGGGAAGGGGACCAGCACAACTCTTCTTT. The rearrangement links TRDV2 to TRDJ2, with 7 bases aligning to TRDD3. This CDR3 region has 15 residues. In germline, CDR1 is GEAIGNYY, CDR2 EKD.

Notes on this clone: This probably arose from a read error, given a far larger clone one base away. The J gene was reported as TRDJ2; the V gene went uncalled; the listed D gene, TRDD3, was not tested against the DNA. CDR3 length equals 15 residues. CDR3 nucleotide sequence: TGTGCCTGTGACATACTGGGGGATACGACAGCACACCTCTTCTTT. Protein sequence: CACDILGDTTAHLFF.

This clone was seen more than once but under ten times. The TCRdb protein, from a much larger clone, departs from this DNA's translation at residue 13, likely by read error; the protein shown derives from the DNA. This chain joins TRDV2 and TRDJ3, with 12 bases aligning to TRDD3. This CDR3 contains 17 residues. Looked up from germline, CDR1 is GEAIGNYY and CDR2 is EKD. CDR3 sequence (DNA): TGTGCCTGTGACATACTGGGGGATACCTGGGACACCCAACAGATGTTTTTC. This sequence encodes CACDILGDTWDTQQMFF.

This clone was seen more than once but under ten times. TCRdb records a much larger clone's protein for this DNA, with a difference at residue 5 that likely arises from a read error; the protein given is the translation of the DNA. The chain is built from TRDV2 and TRDJ2; 12 bases map to TRDD3. The CDR3 sequence is 16 residues long. The germline gives CDR1 GEAIGNYY, CDR2 EKD. V trimming: 4 bases; J trimming: 3 bases; junction bases outside the gene matches: 5. Here the CDR3 DNA reads TGTGCCTGTGATCTTCTGGGGGATACGGTGACAGCACAACTCTTCTTT. Amino acid sequence: CACDLLGDTVTAQLFF.

Points on this clone: With a much larger clone just one base away, this may be a read error. This sample includes further DNA sequences coding for the same CDR3. This chain connects TRDV2 to TRDJ2; TRDD3 matches 10 bases. The germline V gene encodes CDR1 GEAIGNYY and CDR2 EKD. The V and J ends lost 2 bases and 3 bases, in that order; junction bases with no gene match: 2. The CDR3 is 15 residues long. The CDR3 is CACDILGDLTAQLFF. For the CDR3, the DNA is TGTGCCTGTGACATACTGGGGGATCTGACAGCACAACTCTTCTTT.

This clone is large. Other DNA sequences in the sample encode the same CDR3. The rearrangement joins TRDV2 to TRDJ2; 10 bases are shared with TRDD3. In germline, CDR1 is GEAIGNYY, CDR2 EKD. This CDR3 is 14 amino acids long. Trimming at V came to 3 bases and at J to 3 bases, leaving 0 bases not matched to a gene. CDR3 in amino acids: CACDWGILTAQLFF. The DNA of the CDR3 is TGTGCCTGTGACTGGGGGATACTGACAGCACAACTCTTCTTT.

Turning to this clone: A far larger clone is just one base off, so this is likely a read error. A J gene of TRDJ3 was called, though the V gene was not; whether TRDD3, the table's D call, matches the DNA was not checked. This CDR3 comprises 19 residues. The CDR3 protein is CACDTLTGGYSWDTRQMFF. DNA for the CDR3: TGTGCCTGTGACACCCTGACTGGGGGATACTCCTGGGACACCCGGCAGATGTTTTTC.

This clone is categorized as large. The chain combines TRDV2 with TRDJ1; 13 nucleotides agree with TRDD3. Trimming took 2 bases from V and 0 from J; bases not matched to a gene: 2. There are 16 residues in the CDR3. Germline V lookup: CDR1 GEAIGNYY, CDR2 EKD. The CDR3 loop is CACDILGDTHTDKLIF. CDR3 DNA: TGTGCCTGTGACATACTGGGGGATACGCACACCGATAAACTCATCTTT.

By sample share, this clone is medium-sized. Possible read error: a much larger clone is one base away. This sequence joins TRDV2 and TRDJ3; 8 bases agree with TRDD3. Trimming at V came to 1 base and at J to 0 bases, leaving 1 base not matched to a gene. This CDR3 spans 17 amino acids. The germline V gene has CDR1 GEAIGNYY and CDR2 EKD. The CDR3 DNA is TGTGCCTGTGACACTGGGGGATGCTCCTGGGACACCCGACAGATGTTTTTC. Protein sequence: CACDTGGCSWDTRQMFF.

This clone is medium-sized (0.01 to 0.1%). The chain joins TRDV2 to TRDJ2; 10 bases are shared with TRDD3. This CDR3 spans 15 amino acids. Germline V lookup: CDR1 GEAIGNYY, CDR2 EKD. The junction had 7 bases not matched to a gene; V was cut back by 3 bases and J by 7 bases. CDR3 sequence reads: CACDAWGISGAQLFF. CDR3 sequence (DNA): TGTGCCTGTGACGCCTGGGGGATAAGCGGAGCACAACTCTTCTTT.

In this sample, this clone is medium-sized. This chain connects TRDV2 to TRDJ3, with TRDD3 matching 13 bases. Germline lookup yields CDR1 GEAIGNYY and CDR2 EKD. CDR3 length: 21 amino acids. V was pared by 0 bases and J by 2 bases, with 9 bases of the junction left unmatched. The CDR3 DNA reads as TGTGCCTGTGACACCGTAACTGGGGGATACGCATACACCTGGGACACCCGACAGATGTTTTTC. As protein: CACDTVTGGYAYTWDTRQMFF.

This clone occurred a few times. This is likely an artifact of a read error, given a far larger clone one base away. This sample includes further DNA sequences coding for the same CDR3. This rearrangement joins TRDV2 to TRDJ1, with 11 bases matching TRDD3. The length of the CDR3 is 15 residues. Germline CDR1 GEAIGNYY, CDR2 EKD. In DNA form, the CDR3 reads TGTGCCTGTGACACCTGGGGGATACGCACCGATAAACTCATCTTC. This sequence encodes CACDTWGIRTDKLIF.

In this sample, this clone turned up a few times. The rearrangement joins TRDV3 to TRDJ1; 11 positions agree with TRDD3. Losses at the gene ends were 2 bases for V and 0 bases for J; bases not matched to a gene: 11. Germline values: CDR1 TVYSNPD, CDR2 GDNSRS (reference sequence). The CDR3 has 17 amino acids. CDR3 nucleotide sequence: TGTGCCTTTGGGGTATCTGGGGGATACTCGTACACCGATAAACTCATCTTT. Translation: CAFGVSGGYSYTDKLIF.